The 31 T cell receptor beta chains in this list originate from one sample, sequenced in a study of tumor and adjacent non-tumor tissue in lung cancer. This sample's RNA came from whole unsorted tissue. This non-tumor lung sample came from over 3 cm beyond the tumor edge. TCRbeta libraries were built with three rounds of nested PCR, modified from ARM-PCR. Via MiXCR, TCRdb re-called the multiplex PCR reads, giving one row per CDR3 protein. The sample carries tens of thousands of distinct CDR3 sequences, about 80% recorded once. Sequencing was done on a sample of distant non-tumor lung tissue. The receptors originated from a man aged 65 to 85 with non-small cell lung cancer.

To note about this clonotype: It may be a read error: a sequence one base away is much more abundant. V and J are TRBV20-1 and TRBJ1-1, with D unclear. CDR3 length: 11 amino acids. The germline V gene has CDR1 DFQATT and CDR2 SNEGSKA (reference sequence). The CDR3 DNA follows: TGCAGTACTAGAGTCGGAGGGAAAGCTTTCTTT. This translates into CSTRVGGKAFF.

Remarks on this clonotype: The junction departs from germline at one end; a sequencing error may be responsible. The CDR3 is CAGTDPMNTETFF. DNA of the CDR3: TGCGCAGGGACAGACCCCATGAACACTGAAACTTTCTTT. The rearrangement uses TRBV20-1 and TRBJ1-1; 7 nucleotides align to TRBD1. Germline CDR1 DFQATT, CDR2 SNEGSKA (reference sequence). The CDR3 contains 13 residues.

To note about this clonotype: The junction does not match germline at one end; this may be a read error. The chain carries TRBV6-1 and TRBJ2-1; weak D call: TRBD1 (6 bases). The CDR3 length is 13 residues. Germline V lookup: CDR1 MNHNS, CDR2 SASEGT. The CDR3 bases are TGTGTCAGCAGTCAAGGACAGAACAATGAGCAGTTCTTC. Translating it yields CVSSQGQNNEQFF.

A word on this clonotype: This sequence may be a read error, since a much larger clone differs from it by one base. The chain combines TRBV12-3 or TRBV12-4 with TRBJ2-3, with 7 nucleotides matching TRBD1. CDR3 length: 12 amino acids. CDR3: CASSPGTDMQYF. The CDR3 DNA reads TGTGCCAGCAGCCCCGGGACAGATATGCAGTATTTT.

At least ten counts were recorded for this clonotype. The chain carries TRBV6-1 and TRBJ2-7; the D is unclear. The CDR3 runs 10 residues. Germline V gene sequence: CDR1 MNHNS, CDR2 SASEGT. V was trimmed by 5 bases and J by 2 bases, leaving 1 base between them. The CDR3 spells CASSTYEQYF. For the CDR3, the DNA is TGTGCCAGCAGTACCTACGAGCAGTACTTC.

The chain couples TRBV11-2 to TRBJ2-2, with D perhaps matching TRBD2 (5 bases). CDR1 and CDR2 (germline): SGHAT, FQNNGV. The CDR3 has 15 amino acids. The CDR3 nucleotides read TGTGTCAGTAGTCCCGGGGTACCGAACACCGGGGAGCTGTTTTTT. It yields the protein CVSSPGVPNTGELFF.

In regard to this clonotype: This may be a read error, as it is one base from a much larger clone. The genes are TRBV10-3 and TRBJ2-6; D is undetermined. CDR1 is ENHRY, CDR2 SYGVKD, per germline. The CDR3 consists of 14 residues. V dropped 5 bases and J dropped 0 bases, with 5 bases sitting between them. The CDR3: CAISQNSGANVLTF. DNA for the CDR3: TGTGCCATCAGTCAAAACTCTGGGGCCAACGTCCTGACTTTC.

This clonotype has just a few counts. This may be a read error, as it is one base from a much larger clone. V usage is TRBV20-1 and J usage is TRBJ1-5; either TRBD1 or TRBD2 may supply D (5 bases each). The closer fit of TRBJ2-3 to the DNA end suggests the J call may be wrong. This CDR3 has 11 amino acids. CDR1 is DFQATT, CDR2 SNEGSKA, per germline (reference sequence). The CDR3 sequence: CSAQGWEPQYF. CDR3 sequence (DNA): TGCAGTGCCCAGGGTTGGGAGCCCCAGTATTTT.

This chain links TRBV28 with TRBJ2-7, with 8 nucleotides matching TRBD2. The CDR3 sequence is 16 residues long. V shed 7 bases and J 7 bases; nucleotides not matched to a gene: 18. Germline CDR1 reads MDHEN; CDR2 reads SYDVKM. The chain's CDR3 is CASNTPPGLGPLEQYF. DNA of the CDR3: TGTGCCAGCAATACCCCCCCGGGACTAGGGCCCTTGGAGCAGTACTTC.

On this clonotype itself: At one end, the junction sequence differs from germline, possibly due to a read error. The CDR3 is CASIRRGTGNEESQYF. The CDR3 DNA sequence: TGTGCCAGCATCCGCCGAGGTACCGGTAATGAGGAGAGCCAGTACTTC. The chain uses TRBV4-2 and TRBJ2-5, with no clear D. This CDR3 is built from 16 residues. Germline V gene data show CDR1 as LGHNA and CDR2 as YNFKEQ.

The V and J genes are TRBV20-1 and TRBJ2-7, with a tentative D call TRBD1 (5 bases). Germline CDR1 DFQATT, CDR2 SNEGSKA (reference sequence). The CDR3 runs to 14 residues. Between the trimmed V and J ends, which lost 2 bases and 3 bases, there was a span of 14 bases. DNA of the CDR3: TGCAGTGCTAGACTCATCGGCAGGGACTACGAGCAGTACTTC. Protein sequence: CSARLIGRDYEQYF.

About this clonotype itself: Its ends do not fully match the called genes, so a read error is possible. The genes are TRBV5-4 and TRBJ2-3, with 7 positions matching TRBD1. The length of the CDR3 is 15 residues. CDR1 SGHNT and CDR2 YYREEE come from the germline V gene (reference sequence). CDR3 sequence (DNA): TGTGCCAGCAGCCCTACAGGGGTCCTCACATATACGCTGTATTTT. This gives the protein CASSPTGVLTYTLYF.

The chain combines TRBV28 with TRBJ1-2, with TRBD1 matching 9 bases. V gave up 1 base and J gave up 7 bases; unmatched junction bases: 13. Germline V CDR1 and CDR2: MDHEN, SYDVKM. This CDR3 has 17 residues. The CDR3 sequence is CASSLLSGTGGIRGYTF. The DNA of the CDR3 is TGTGCCAGCAGTTTATTATCTGGCACAGGGGGCATTCGTGGCTACACCTTC.

The sample holds many counts of this clonotype. A junction end diverges from the germline sequence, so it may reflect a read error. The chain combines TRBV29-1 with TRBJ2-5; possibly TRBD1 for D (6 bases). CDR3 length equals 16 residues. Germline CDR1 is SQVTM and CDR2 is ANQGSEA. The CDR3 DNA is TGCAGCGCCAAGACCTACCTCCAGACAGGTAAAGAGACCCAGCACTTC. It translates to CSAKTYLQTGKETQHF.

About this clonotype: Without the conserved terminal phenylalanine or tryptophan, this CDR3 likely stems from a read error. The chain couples TRBV4-2 to TRBJ2-7; a possible D gene is TRBD2 (6 bases). Germline V lookup: CDR1 LGHNA, CDR2 YNFKEQ. The CDR3 has 15 residues. CDR3 DNA: TGTGCCAACAGCCAAGAGACCCGGGGGACCTACGAGCAGTACTTA. The encoded protein is CANSQETRGTYEQYL.

With respect to this clonotype: Lacking the conserved final phenylalanine or tryptophan, this CDR3 likely reflects a read error. The limits of the CDR3 on the DNA are not certain, so only TCRdb's listed CDR3 is given. The genes are TRBV12-3 or TRBV12-4 and TRBJ2-7; TRBD1 reflects the table's D call only, with no check against the DNA. The CDR3 comprises 15 residues, both ends counted. CDR3 residues: CASTTSTGRPYEHYI.

In the case of this clonotype: This CDR3 is missing its conserved last phenylalanine or tryptophan, likely due to a read error. V gene TRBV6-1 combines with J gene TRBJ1-6; a possible D gene is TRBD1 (6 bases). Trimming took 10 bases from V and 9 from J, leaving 22 bases between them. Per germline, CDR1 MNHNS and CDR2 SASEGT. The CDR3 runs to 15 residues. CDR3 sequence reads: CANNPQGKGGSPLHV. CDR3 DNA sequence: TGTGCCAACAATCCACAGGGAAAAGGAGGTTCACCCCTCCACGTT.

The V and J genes are TRBV9 and TRBJ2-2; TRBD2 agrees at 7 bases. This CDR3 spans 15 amino acids. Trimming cost V 0 bases and J 5 bases; bases outside gene matches: 4. Germline values: CDR1 SGDLS, CDR2 YYNGEE. For the CDR3, the DNA is TGTGCCAGCAGCGTAGGGACTAGTGATACCGGGGAGCTGTTTTTT. This gives the protein CASSVGTSDTGELFF.

A remark on this clonotype: A read error may account for a junction end that differs from germline. The genes are TRBV6-1 and TRBJ2-7, with 8 bases fitting TRBD1. This CDR3 is 13 amino acids long. The germline V gene encodes CDR1 MNHNS and CDR2 SASEGT. The CDR3 nucleotides are TGTGCCAACATCGGGACAGGCTTGAACGAGCAGTATTTC. Encoded protein: CANIGTGLNEQYF.

This clonotype was counted a single time. The germline gene is not matched at one end of the junction; a read error may be the cause. The rearrangement joins TRBV6-5 to TRBJ2-7; D may be TRBD2 (6 bases). The CDR3 is 15 amino acids. CDR1 and CDR2 from the germline V gene are MNHEY and SVGAGI. CDR3 DNA sequence: TGTGCCAGCACCCCCATATCGGGAGACTCCTACAAGCAGTACTTC. This gives the protein CASTPISGDSYKQYF.

This clonotype is a singleton in its sample. The germline gene is not matched at one end of the junction; a read error may be the cause. The gene calls are TRBV4-1 and TRBJ1-1, with 8 bases that match TRBD1. The CDR3 contains 15 residues. In germline, CDR1 is MGHRA, CDR2 YSYEKL. In nucleotides, the CDR3 is TGCGCCAACAGCCAAGGACAGGGCTGGAGCACTGAAGCTTTCTTT. This translates into CANSQGQGWSTEAFF.

Comment on this clonotype: A read error may produce the germline difference seen at one junction end. The V and J genes are TRBV28 and TRBJ1-6; D remains unclear. Germline loops: CDR1 MDHEN, CDR2 SYDVKM. The CDR3 is 20 residues long. CDR3 DNA: TGTGCCAGCAGTCCTACCTGGCAGTTTTATTATAACTTCGATAATTCACACCTCCACTTT. Protein product: CASSPTWQFYYNFDNSHLHF.

In regard to this clonotype: No conserved phenylalanine or tryptophan is present at the end of the CDR3, so a read error is the likely explanation. The V call is TRBV11-2, the J call TRBJ2-7; 7 bases are a match to TRBD1. Per germline, CDR1 SGHAT and CDR2 FQNNGV. The CDR3 consists of 15 residues. As DNA, the CDR3 is TGTGCCACCAGCTTAGATCGAGGGGGCCGATACGAGCAGTACCTC. This encodes CATSLDRGGRYEQYL.

Concerning this clonotype itself: A much larger clone sits a single nucleotide away, making a read error possible. V is TRBV2 and J is TRBJ2-7; possible D gene TRBD1, 6 bases. V lost 9 bases and J 4 bases, leaving 19 bases between the germline ends. Germline-derived CDR1 and CDR2 are SNHLY and FYNNEI. The CDR3 extends over 14 amino acids. The CDR3 DNA sequence: TGTGCCAGGAGCTTACAGGGACCCTTGTACGAGCAGTACTTC. Its protein is CARSLQGPLYEQYF. The variable domain in full, with the rest retrieved from reference TRBV2 and TRBJ2-7, is EPEVTQTPSHQVTQMGQEVILRCVPISNHLYFYWYRQILGQKVEFLVSFYNNEISEKSEIFDDQFSVERPDGSNFTLKIRSTKLEDSAMYFCARSLQGPLYEQYFGPGTRLTVT.

This clonotype was detected a few times. The chain uses TRBV12-3 or TRBV12-4 and TRBJ2-3; D unresolved. V lost 7 bases and J lost 0, with 11 bases in between. CDR3 length: 14 amino acids. The CDR3 reads CASISRASTDTQYF. The CDR3 DNA sequence: TGTGCCAGCATTTCTAGGGCTAGCACAGATACGCAGTATTTT.

Comments on this clonotype: One end of the junction fails to match germline, which may point to a read error. The genes are TRBV11-2 and TRBJ2-2, with D possibly matching TRBD1 (5 bases). The CDR3 has 15 residues. CDR1 is SGHAT and CDR2 is FQNNGV in the germline V gene. CDR3 in DNA: TGTGACAGCAGCCGGGCCCAAAGGGGCACCGGGGAGCTGTTTTTT. This codes for CDSSRAQRGTGELFF.

Details on this clonotype: The conserved closing phenylalanine or tryptophan is absent in this CDR3, likely reflecting a read error. DNA of the CDR3: TGCAGCGTTGCCCGGAGCGGGGGTAACAATGAGCAGTTCTTA. Amino acids: CSVARSGGNNEQFL. J is TRBJ2-1 and V is TRBV29-1; 8 bases agree with TRBD2. The V gene end was trimmed by 4 bases and the J gene end by 5 bases; junction bases not matched to a gene: 7. From germline, CDR1 is SQVTM and CDR2 ANQGSEA. The CDR3 is 14 amino acids.

This clonotype was found once. This may stem from a read error, because a much larger clone lies one nucleotide away. V gene TRBV14 combines with J gene TRBJ2-5; D uncertain. Germline V CDR1 and CDR2: SGHDN, FVKESK. CDR3 length: 13 amino acids. The CDR3 coding sequence is TGTGCCCGCAGCCATGAGTGGAGAAAGACCCAGTACTTC. It is translated as CARSHEWRKTQYF.

As concerns this clonotype: A much bigger clone sits one base away, suggesting this may be a read error. The chain has TRBV29-1 and TRBJ2-1; no reliable D call. The CDR3 sequence is 13 residues long. Germline loops: CDR1 SQVTM, CDR2 ANQGSEA. V dropped 8 bases and J dropped 4 bases, with 15 bases sitting between them. CDR3 in amino acids: CSISDPRYNEQFF. Here the CDR3 DNA reads TGCAGCATTAGTGACCCGCGATACAATGAGCAGTTCTTC.

This clonotype was seen at least ten times. Mismatch with germline at one junction end may stem from a read error. V usage is TRBV29-1 and J usage is TRBJ2-3, with 10 bases aligning to TRBD2. This CDR3 is built from 13 residues. Germline CDR1 reads SQVTM; CDR2 reads ANQGSEA. CDR3 protein: CRVDRLAGVKQYF. The CDR3 nucleotides read TGCAGAGTTGATCGTCTAGCGGGAGTGAAGCAGTATTTT.

This clonotype was detected ten times or more. The chain is built from TRBV7-8 and TRBJ2-7, with a tentative D call TRBD2 (5 bases). This CDR3 has 16 amino acids. Trimming left V 0 bases short and J 0 bases short, with 12 bases between. Germline V gene data show CDR1 as SGHVS and CDR2 as FQNEAQ. CDR3 protein: CASSLALASSSYEQYF. CDR3 DNA sequence: TGTGCCAGCAGCTTAGCCTTAGCGTCAAGCTCCTACGAGCAGTACTTC.